This T cell receptor beta chain stems from a study of T cell repertoires in cytomegalovirus infection. Study information: Public TCR beta signatures were indicative of both CMV infection and a matching HLA type.

About this clonotype: What it binds is unknown.

One entry per CDR3 protein results from TCRdb running MiXCR on the reads. This table has 100,000 to 150,000 distinct CDR3 sequences, 20% to 30% appearing once. Study-level results: Dominating the ex vivo response were TCR beta clonotypes that were CMV-specific and HLA-C-restricted.

Germline CDR1 is MNHEY and CDR2 is SVGEGT. The V gene end was trimmed by 5 bases and the J gene end by 5 bases; junction bases not matched to a gene: 6. The CDR3 sequence is 13 residues long. The chain combines TRBV6-2 or TRBV6-3 with TRBJ2-7; TRBD2 agrees at 7 bases. Sequencing used PBMCs, sequenced either directly or after in vitro stimulation (not recorded which). This receptor was obtained from a human donor in good health (CMV status not recorded). Some clones in this sample may be carry-over from other donors' samples. The CDR3 protein is CASSRAGLHEQYV. The CDR3 DNA reads TGTGCCAGCAGTCGAGCGGGACTCCACGAGCAGTACGTC.